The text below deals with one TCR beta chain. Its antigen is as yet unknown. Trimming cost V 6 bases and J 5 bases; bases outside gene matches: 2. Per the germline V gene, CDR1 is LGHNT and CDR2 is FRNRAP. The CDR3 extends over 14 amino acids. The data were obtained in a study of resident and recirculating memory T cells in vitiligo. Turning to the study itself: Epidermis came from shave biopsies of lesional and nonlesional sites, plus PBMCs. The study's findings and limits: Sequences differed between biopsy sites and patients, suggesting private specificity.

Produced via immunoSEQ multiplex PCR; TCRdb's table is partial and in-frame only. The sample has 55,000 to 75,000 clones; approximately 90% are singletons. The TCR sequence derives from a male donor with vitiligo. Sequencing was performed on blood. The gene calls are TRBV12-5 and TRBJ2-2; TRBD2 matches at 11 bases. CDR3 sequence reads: CASGLAGGTGELFF. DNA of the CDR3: TGTGCTAGTGGCCTAGCGGGGGGAACCGGGGAGCTGTTTTTT. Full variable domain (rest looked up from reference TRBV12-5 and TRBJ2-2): DARVTQTPRHKVTEMGQEVTMRCQPILGHNTVFWYRQTMMQGLELLAYFRNRAPLDDSGMPKDRFSAEMPDATLATLKIQPSEPRDSAVYFCASGLAGGTGELFFGEGSRLTVL.